These T cell receptor beta chains were read from a single sample in a study of radiation and T cells in renal cell carcinoma. Produced via immunoSEQ multiplex PCR; TCRdb's table is partial and in-frame only. The data show 120,000 or so clones, around 82% seen once. Sequencing used blood, obtained from a patient whose treatment included radiotherapy and nephrectomy. The receptors were sampled from a man aged 50 to 59 with renal cell carcinoma. Both conserved end residues are part of each CDR3. The D gene is left open where the match is weak. Size tells how often a clone was seen (once, few, many) or the class of an expanded clone, and some rows leave it out.

clone_size j_call d_call v_call cdr3_nt cdr3_aa
few TRBJ1-6 - TRBV9 TGTGCCAGCAGTGTGGCCCGATCCGGTTCACCCCTCCACTTT CASSVARSGSPLHF
- TRBJ2-7 TRBD2 TRBV4-1 TGCGCCAGCAGCCAAGCCGGGACTAGCGGTAACTCCTACGAGCAGTACTTC CASSQAGTSGNSYEQYF
- TRBJ2-3 - TRBV25-1 TGTGCCAGCAGTGACACCACAGGGAAGCCAGATACGCAGTATTTT CASSDTTGKPDTQYF
- TRBJ2-1 - TRBV30 TGTGCCTGGATGATGGGTAATGAGCAGTTCTTC CAWMMGNEQFF
- TRBJ2-2 - TRBV5-1 TGCGCCAGCGGCCAGGGTCCTGGTAGTAGGGAGCTGTTTTTT CASGQGPGSRELFF
- TRBJ2-1 - TRBV6-5 TGTGCCAGCAGTTACAGTGGTCGTAATGAGCAGTTCTTC CASSYSGRNEQFF
- TRBJ1-2 - TRBV7-9 TGTGCCAGCAGCTTAGAGGGATATGGCTACACCTTC CASSLEGYGYTF
- TRBJ2-5 - TRBV7-6 TGTGCCAGCAGCCGAACGCGAGGACGAGGCGAAAAAGAGACCCAGTACTTC CASSRTRGRGEKETQYF
- TRBJ2-7 - TRBV4-3 TGCGCCAGCAGCCAAGACCAGCCTTACGAGCAGTACTTC CASSQDQPYEQYF
- TRBJ2-2 TRBD1 TRBV4-1 TGCGCCAGCAGCCACAGAGACAGGGGGGTCGCCGGGGAGCTGTTTTTT CASSHRDRGVAGELFF
- TRBJ2-3 - TRBV4-1 TGCGCCAGCAGCCAAGTTAGCGGCACCACAGATACGCAGTATTTT CASSQVSGTTDTQYF
- TRBJ2-5 - TRBV5-1 TGCGCCAGCAGCTTGCAGAGGGTAATTGGTCAAGAGACCCAGTACTTC CASSLQRVIGQETQYF
- TRBJ2-2 TRBD2 TRBV18 TGTGCCAGCTCACCGGGACTAGAGTGGAGGGCCGGGGAGCTGTTTTTT CASSPGLEWRAGELFF
- TRBJ2-5 - TRBV4-3 TGCGCCAGCAGCGACCTTGGGCAACAAGAGACCCAGTACTTC CASSDLGQQETQYF
- TRBJ2-7 TRBD1 TRBV10-1 TGCGCCAGCAGTACCCGGACAGGGACGGAGGAGCAGTACTTC CASSTRTGTEEQYF
- TRBJ2-3 - TRBV7-7 TGTGCTAGCAGCTTAGATCGCACAGATACGCAGTATTTT CASSLDRTDTQYF